Presented here are 8 T cell receptor beta chains from one specimen sequenced in a study of blood T cell repertoires in COVID-19. Libraries were prepared by immunoSEQ multiplex PCR; TCRdb keeps only in-frame clonotypes and omits some of them. The sample shows hundreds of thousands of clones, 85% to 90% of them seen only once. Sequencing was done on a sample of PBMCs or T cells enriched from blood (not recorded which). All receptors come from a man aged 25 to 40 who had recovered from COVID-19.

V usage is TRBV5-1 and J usage is TRBJ1-2; a weak D match, TRBD1 (5 bases). The ends were cut back, 5 bases at V and 4 bases at J, with 15 bases in the middle. Germline CDR1 SGHRS, CDR2 YFSETQ. The CDR3 totals 14 residues. The CDR3 region has the DNA TGCGCCAGCAGTTCTGACAGCGTTAGCTATGGCTACACCTTC. This encodes CASSSDSVSYGYTF.

The J gene is TRBJ2-1, the V gene TRBV23-1, with TRBD2 matching over 7 bases. TRBV23-1 carries the ORF label, with uncertain function. With V trimmed by 7 bases and J by 5 bases, 11 bases remained unmatched. The CDR3 sequence is 15 residues long. CDR3 nucleotides: TGCGCCAGCACTCTATCGACCCGGGGGGACAATGAGCAGTTCTTC. It codes for CASTLSTRGDNEQFF.

The chain uses TRBV5-1 and TRBJ1-1; perhaps TRBD1 as D (5 bases). The CDR3 loop spans 15 amino acids. V dropped 1 base and J dropped 2 bases, with 12 bases sitting between them. The germline gives CDR1 SGHRS, CDR2 YFSETQ. Here the CDR3 DNA reads TGCGCCAGCAGCTTGAGGGGCACCTCAAACACTGAAGCTTTCTTT. This gives the protein CASSLRGTSNTEAFF.

This sequence joins TRBV7-3 and TRBJ2-1; 12 positions match TRBD2. Losses at the gene ends were 2 bases for V and 8 bases for J; bases not matched to a gene: 7. The CDR3 extends over 16 amino acids. Germline V gene sequence: CDR1 SGHTA, CDR2 FQGTGA. The CDR3 sequence is CASSLWRTSGTDEQFF. CDR3 sequence (DNA): TGTGCCAGCAGCTTATGGAGGACTAGCGGGACAGATGAGCAGTTCTTC.

This clone was counted only a few times. This chain joins TRBV7-6 and TRBJ2-7; 12 bases fit TRBD1. Germline-derived CDR1 and CDR2 are SGHVS and FNYEAQ. The CDR3 sequence is 14 residues long. V lost 5 bases and J lost 7; bases outside the gene matches: 6. CDR3 region: CASSTGQGAREQYF. In nucleotides, the CDR3 is TGTGCCAGCAGCACGGGACAGGGGGCTCGGGAGCAGTACTTC.

This clone appeared a single time. The chain recombines TRBV5-1 with TRBJ1-5; D is uncertain. The CDR3 totals 15 residues. Germline assignment: CDR1 SGHRS and CDR2 YFSETQ. Deletions cut 0 bases from V and 1 base from J, with 8 bases between. The CDR3 here is CASSLAPESNQPQHF. CDR3 nucleotides: TGCGCCAGCAGCTTGGCCCCAGAAAGCAATCAGCCCCAGCATTTT.

This clone came up once. The chain combines TRBV18 with TRBJ2-1, with TRBD2 matching 16 bases. Trimming at V came to 3 bases and at J to 7 bases, leaving 6 bases not matched to a gene. The CDR3 is 17 amino acids. Germline loops: CDR1 KGHSH, CDR2 LQKENI. DNA for the CDR3: TGTGCCAGCTCACCGGGGACTAGCGGGAGGGCAGGAAATGAGCAGTTCTTC. As protein: CASSPGTSGRAGNEQFF.

The chain uses TRBV4-1 and TRBJ2-7; 7 bases match TRBD2. The CDR3 runs to 16 residues. Germline V gives CDR1 MGHRA, CDR2 YSYEKL. J lost 5 bases, V lost 0 bases, and 10 bases had no gene match. This CDR3 reads CASSQEEGGPGDEQYF. In nucleotides, the CDR3 is TGCGCCAGCAGCCAAGAAGAGGGAGGGCCCGGGGACGAGCAGTACTTC.